A single sample gave rise to the 18 T cell receptor beta chains below, sequenced in a study of regulatory T cells in long-lasting Graves disease. Time point given: persistent/refractory GD, antithyroid drugs over 5 years with positive TRAb. Isolated PBMC RNA provided the starting material for the TCR library. To make TCR beta libraries, researchers used iRepertoire HTBI primers and Arm-PCR of CDR3 regions. MiXCR was run by TCRdb on the multiplex PCR reads, yielding one entry per CDR3 protein. The repertoire holds about 660,000 distinct CDR3 sequences, with approximately 31% as singletons. Specimen: peripheral blood mononuclear cells (PBMCs), collected when the disease was refractory, from a patient treated with antithyroid drugs. Receptors originate from a female donor with Graves disease.

This clonotype was observed a handful of times. The CDR3 coding sequence is TGTGCCAGCAGCCAAGCCGCCGTCCTGACTTTC. Its protein is CASSQAAVLTF. The J gene is TRBJ2-6, the V gene TRBV14; unclear D gene. The V gene's germline CDR1 is SGHDN and CDR2 FVKESK. V dropped 1 base and J dropped 12 bases, with 4 bases sitting between them. The CDR3 has 11 amino acids.

V and J are TRBV7-2 and TRBJ2-1; D ambiguous. Trimming took 1 base from V and 9 from J, leaving 7 bases between them. CDR1 SGHTA and CDR2 FQGNSA come from the germline V gene. There are 12 residues in the CDR3. The CDR3 DNA sequence: TGTGCCAGCAGCTTAGTAGAAACTGAGCAGTTCTTC. Protein product: CASSLVETEQFF.

This clonotype was picked up a small number of times. The rearrangement uses TRBV2 and TRBJ1-2; 7 bases are a match to TRBD1. The trim removed 2 bases at V and 7 bases at J, leaving 4 bases unmatched. The germline gives CDR1 SNHLY, CDR2 FYNNEI. This CDR3 spans 13 amino acids. In DNA form, the CDR3 reads TGTGCCAGCAGTGAAAAAGGGGGCTTTGGCTACACCTTC. Translated: CASSEKGGFGYTF. The whole variable domain, remainder taken from reference TRBV2 and TRBJ1-2, is EPEVTQTPSHQVTQMGQEVILRCVPISNHLYFYWYRQILGQKVEFLVSFYNNEISEKSEIFDDQFSVERPDGSNFTLKIRSTKLEDSAMYFCASSEKGGFGYTFGSGTRLTVV.

The gene calls are TRBV7-9 and TRBJ1-1, with no clear D. V was clipped by 0 bases and J by 8 bases, with 7 bases between them. Germline V gene sequence: CDR1 SEHNR, CDR2 FQNEAQ (reference sequence). The CDR3 has 12 residues. Here the CDR3 DNA reads TGTGCCAGCAGCTTAGCCGCCGCAGAAGCTTTCTTT. Protein product: CASSLAAAEAFF.

The chain is built from TRBV7-9 and TRBJ2-7; possibly TRBD2 for D (5 bases). V lost 5 bases to trimming and J lost 2 bases, with 19 bases between them. The CDR3 sequence is 16 residues long. Per germline, CDR1 SEHNR and CDR2 FQNEAQ (reference sequence). The CDR3 coding sequence is TGTGCCAGCAGCCGAAAGGTGGGAGTAGAGACCTACGAGCAGTACTTC. It codes for CASSRKVGVETYEQYF.

This chain connects TRBV11-2 to TRBJ2-7; D may correspond to TRBD1 or TRBD2 (6 bases each). The CDR3 runs to 16 residues. Germline V lookup: CDR1 SGHAT, CDR2 FQNNGV. The V end was cut by 2 bases, the J end by 6 bases, with 20 bases between. CDR3 in DNA: TGTGCCAGCAGCTTAAATCTCGGGGGCTCCCGGTGCGAGCAGTACTTC. This gives the protein CASSLNLGGSRCEQYF.

This clonotype was detected ten times or more. The chain joins TRBV2 to TRBJ1-5, with TRBD1 matching 10 bases. Germline V CDR1 and CDR2: SNHLY, FYNNEI. Trimming cost V 4 bases and J 0 bases; bases outside gene matches: 12. The CDR3 runs 19 residues. The CDR3 DNA follows: TGTGCCAGCAGTGTTAATGACAGGGGGCTGGGGGATAGCAATCAGCCCCAGCATTTT. This sequence encodes CASSVNDRGLGDSNQPQHF. The whole variable domain, filled in from reference TRBV2 and TRBJ1-5, reads EPEVTQTPSHQVTQMGQEVILRCVPISNHLYFYWYRQILGQKVEFLVSFYNNEISEKSEIFDDQFSVERPDGSNFTLKIRSTKLEDSAMYFCASSVNDRGLGDSNQPQHFGDGTRLSIL.

This clonotype was seen at least ten times. This chain connects TRBV12-3 or TRBV12-4 to TRBJ2-5, with D maybe TRBD2 (5 bases). The CDR3 is 14 residues long. Trimming left V 4 bases short and J 2 bases short, with 11 bases between. The CDR3 sequence is CASSSAGRQETQYF. The CDR3 DNA is TGTGCCAGCAGTTCCGCGGGCAGACAAGAGACCCAGTACTTC.

There are many counts of this clonotype. The chain is built from TRBV28 and TRBJ2-7; D may be TRBD1 (5 bases). The CDR3 runs to 15 residues. Germline V gene sequence: CDR1 MDHEN, CDR2 SYDVKM. V was shortened by 3 bases and J by 2 bases, with 14 bases between the two germline ends. CDR3 in amino acids: CASSFPLGVTYEQYF. CDR3 nucleotide sequence: TGTGCCAGCAGTTTCCCGCTAGGGGTTACCTACGAGCAGTACTTC.

This clonotype has a handful of counts. This sequence joins TRBV29-1 and TRBJ2-4, with D possibly TRBD2 on 7 matching bases. V lost 6 bases and J lost 4, with 16 bases in between. The germline gives CDR1 SQVTM, CDR2 ANQGSEA. This CDR3 region has 14 residues. DNA for the CDR3: TGCAGCGTCGGGGGGCGGGGAGAAAAAAACATTCAGTACTTC. Protein product: CSVGGRGEKNIQYF.

The chain carries TRBV6-5 and TRBJ1-2, with TRBD1 matching 8 bases. Germline V gene sequence: CDR1 MNHEY, CDR2 SVGAGI. The CDR3 consists of 14 residues. Losses at the gene ends were 2 bases for V and 5 bases for J; bases not matched to a gene: 4. In DNA form, the CDR3 reads TGTGCCAGCAGTTACCCGGACAGGGAATATGGCTACACCTTC. Its translation: CASSYPDREYGYTF.

This clonotype appeared a few times. The rearrangement uses TRBV27 and TRBJ2-7, with D perhaps TRBD1 (7 bases). CDR3 length equals 13 residues. CDR1 and CDR2 from the germline V gene are MNHEY and SMNVEV (reference sequence). V lost 4 bases to trimming and J lost 4 bases, with 11 bases between them. The CDR3 here is CASSWGDRYEQYF. In DNA form, the CDR3 reads TGTGCCAGCAGTTGGGGGGACAGATACGAGCAGTACTTC.

This chain connects TRBV12-3 or TRBV12-4 to TRBJ1-5; a weak D match, TRBD1 (5 bases). The V and J ends lost 6 bases and 3 bases respectively, with 12 bases between them. The length of the CDR3 is 14 residues. CDR3 loop: CASRLQGDNQPQHF. The CDR3 nucleotides read TGTGCCAGCAGACTTCAGGGAGACAATCAGCCCCAGCATTTT.

This clonotype was seen a handful of times. This sequence joins TRBV7-9 and TRBJ1-2; TRBD1 matches at 9 bases. Germline values: CDR1 SEHNR, CDR2 FQNEAQ (reference sequence). There are 17 residues in the CDR3. Trimming at V came to 6 bases and at J to 7 bases, leaving 18 bases not matched to a gene. The CDR3 sequence: CASRSDRGRAVVGGYTF. CDR3 DNA sequence: TGTGCCAGCAGGTCGGACAGGGGAAGAGCCGTAGTGGGTGGCTACACCTTC.

This clonotype was picked up many times. The chain couples TRBV6-1 to TRBJ1-1; no reliable D call. Germline assignment: CDR1 MNHNS and CDR2 SASEGT. V was clipped by 6 bases and J by 0 bases, with 8 bases between them. CDR3 length: 13 amino acids. The CDR3 bases are TGTGCCAGCAGCAATGTGCTGAACACTGAAGCTTTCTTT. Its protein product is CASSNVLNTEAFF.

The gene calls are TRBV7-9 and TRBJ2-7; maybe TRBD1 (6 bases). Trimming removed 5 bases from V and 6 bases from J, with 11 bases in between. CDR1 is SEHNR, CDR2 FQNEAQ, per germline (reference sequence). The CDR3 covers 12 residues. The CDR3 DNA sequence: TGTGCCAGCAGCGTAGGACAGCCCGAGCAGTACTTC. It encodes CASSVGQPEQYF.

The V gene is TRBV5-4, the J gene TRBJ2-5; the D gene is possibly TRBD2 (5 bases). This CDR3 comprises 15 residues. The germline CDR1 and CDR2 sequences are SGHNT and YYREEE (reference sequence). V was clipped by 4 bases and J by 1 base, with 14 bases between them. The CDR3 is CASSRPDSVQETQYF. The DNA for the CDR3 is TGTGCCAGCAGCCGCCCAGATAGCGTCCAAGAGACCCAGTACTTC.

There are many counts of this clonotype. This chain joins TRBV28 and TRBJ1-1; D remains unclear. The ends were cut back, 6 bases at V and 1 base at J, with 15 bases in the middle. From germline, CDR1 is MDHEN and CDR2 SYDVKM. The CDR3 is 15 amino acids. This chain's CDR3 is CASSQRVRKNTEAFF. The CDR3 nucleotides are TGTGCCAGCAGCCAACGGGTGAGGAAGAACACTGAAGCTTTCTTT.